A single sample is the source of the 21 T cell receptor beta chains below, sequenced in a study of T cells in narcolepsy. The data were produced by immunoSEQ multiplex PCR, yet TCRdb's version contains in-frame clones alone and is incomplete. The sample consists of roughly 18,000 clones, under 90% of them appearing once. The sequenced material came from memory (CD45RA-) CD4+ T cells from blood. The receptors here all came from a human donor in good health.

The chain is built from TRBV7-2 and TRBJ2-7; D gene ambiguous. V was shortened by 1 base and J by 5 bases, with 12 bases between the two germline ends. This CDR3 has 14 residues. CDR1 SGHTA and CDR2 FQGNSA come from the germline V gene. CDR3 nucleotide sequence: TGTGCCAGCAGCTTAGTCCAGAAATCCCACGAGCAGTACTTC. Its translation: CASSLVQKSHEQYF.

For this clone: The conserved closing phenylalanine or tryptophan is absent in this CDR3, likely reflecting a read error. It is unclear where the CDR3 begins or ends on the DNA, so no DNA is shown, and the CDR3 is as TCRdb lists it. The chain links TRBV9 to TRBJ2-7. Both ends counted, the CDR3 spans 8 residues. CDR1 SGDLS and CDR2 YYNGEE come from the germline V gene. The CDR3 spells CASIPGMG.

The CDR3 is CASSLWPNSDEAFF. For the CDR3, the DNA is TGTGCCAGCAGCTTGTGGCCAAACAGCGATGAAGCTTTCTTT. The chain carries TRBV5-4 and TRBJ1-1, with no clear D. Trimming took 1 base from V and 7 from J, leaving 14 bases between them. The germline gives CDR1 SGHNT, CDR2 YYREEE (reference sequence). The CDR3 is 14 amino acids.

J is TRBJ1-5 and V is TRBV4-1; D unresolved. The CDR3 has 15 residues. Germline lookup yields CDR1 MGHRA and CDR2 YSYEKL. Between the trimmed V and J ends, which lost 0 bases and 5 bases, there was a span of 11 bases. CDR3 protein: CASSQDRTSYQPQHF. CDR3 DNA: TGCGCCAGCAGCCAAGATCGGACTTCCTATCAGCCCCAGCATTTT.

The chain joins TRBV9 to TRBJ2-1, with 14 nucleotides matching TRBD2. From germline, CDR1 is SGDLS and CDR2 YYNGEE. This CDR3 is 19 amino acids long. V shed 0 bases, J shed 3 bases, and the junction held 8 bases outside the gene matches. CDR3 nucleotides: TGTGCCAGCAGCGTAGCAGGGACTAGCGGGAGAACGGGCTACAATGAGCAGTTCTTC. It translates to CASSVAGTSGRTGYNEQFF.

This chain uses TRBV5-1 with TRBJ1-3; D might be TRBD1 (5 bases). The CDR3 has 13 residues. Germline values: CDR1 SGHRS, CDR2 YFSETQ. Between the trimmed V and J ends, which lost 3 bases and 7 bases, there was a span of 11 bases. The CDR3 DNA reads as TGCGCCAGCAGCTCCTCTTGGGGGAACACCATATATTTT. It yields the protein CASSSSWGNTIYF.

The chain joins TRBV19 to TRBJ1-6; D gene ambiguous. The V gene lost 2 bases and the J gene lost 7 bases, with 9 bases spanning the gap. The CDR3 contains 14 residues. Germline CDR1 LNHDA, CDR2 SQIVND (reference sequence). CDR3 sequence (DNA): TGTGCCAGTAGTATAAAACTTAGCAATTCACCCCTCCACTTT. Translated: CASSIKLSNSPLHF.

The rearrangement joins TRBV19 to TRBJ1-6, with 7 positions matching TRBD1. Germline V gives CDR1 LNHDA, CDR2 SQIVND (reference sequence). The V gene end was trimmed by 4 bases and the J gene end by 3 bases; junction bases not matched to a gene: 3. The CDR3 consists of 15 residues. The CDR3, as DNA: TGTGCCAGTAGTAGACGGGACAGCTATAATTCACCCCTCCACTTT. Encoded protein: CASSRRDSYNSPLHF.

The chain carries TRBV2 and TRBJ2-7; TRBD2 agrees at 10 bases. CDR3 size: 14 residues. The germline V gene encodes CDR1 SNHLY and CDR2 FYNNEI. After removal of 6 bases from V and 6 bases from J, the junction contained 8 bases not matched to a gene. The CDR3 DNA is TGTGCCAGCAGGGCTCTAGCGGGAGTGGGCGAGCAGTACTTC. Amino acid sequence: CASRALAGVGEQYF.

This clone was seen just once. The CDR3 protein is CASSPRGTGGAGDTEAFF. The CDR3 coding sequence is TGTGCCAGCTCACCACGTGGGACAGGGGGCGCGGGCGACACTGAAGCTTTCTTT. The chain links TRBV18 to TRBJ1-1; 12 bases line up with TRBD1. Germline assignment: CDR1 KGHSH and CDR2 LQKENI. The CDR3 runs 18 residues. Unmatched junction bases numbered 9, after V lost 1 base and J lost 3 bases.

The chain uses TRBV2 and TRBJ2-7; a possible D gene is TRBD2 (6 bases). Trimming stripped 7 bases from V and 5 bases from J, with 12 bases between. The CDR3 is 12 amino acids. Germline lookup yields CDR1 SNHLY and CDR2 FYNNEI. CDR3 loop: CASTPTRDEQYF. The CDR3 DNA sequence: TGTGCCAGCACCCCGACTAGAGACGAGCAGTACTTC.

The chain links TRBV5-1 to TRBJ2-7; TRBD1 agrees at 10 bases. Germline assignment: CDR1 SGHRS and CDR2 YFSETQ. CDR3 size: 14 residues. V lost 2 bases, J lost 4 bases, and 3 bases stayed unmatched. This CDR3 is CASSFGTGVYEQYF. The CDR3 bases are TGCGCCAGCAGCTTCGGGACAGGGGTTTACGAGCAGTACTTC. Full variable domain (outside the CDR3, taken from reference TRBV5-1 and TRBJ2-7): KAGVTQTPRYLIKTRGQQVTLSCSPISGHRSVSWYQQTPGQGLQFLFEYFSETQRNKGNFPGRFSGRQFSNSRSEMNVSTLELGDSALYLCASSFGTGVYEQYFGPGTRLTVT.

The chain has TRBV2 and TRBJ1-6, with TRBD1 matching over 7 bases. This CDR3 has 14 amino acids. From germline, CDR1 is SNHLY and CDR2 FYNNEI. The J segment lost 7 bases and the V segment lost 4 bases, leaving 4 bases of the junction unmatched. DNA of the CDR3: TGTGCCAGCAGTGTCGCAGGGGGGAATTCACCCCTCCACTTT. It codes for CASSVAGGNSPLHF.

CDR3 in DNA: TGTGCCAGCAGCTTACTAGGAGGGTACGAGCAGTACTTC. Its translation: CASSLLGGYEQYF. The chain uses TRBV7-3 and TRBJ2-7, with D possibly TRBD2 on 6 matching bases. V lost 2 bases and J 4 bases, leaving 9 bases between the germline ends. Germline values: CDR1 SGHTA, CDR2 FQGTGA. The CDR3 is 13 amino acids.

CDR3 protein: CASNDVGTAGAAFF. The CDR3 DNA reads TGTGCCAGCAACGACGTCGGAACAGCCGGAGCAGCTTTCTTT. The chain links TRBV6-5 to TRBJ1-1; D call uncertain. Germline lookup yields CDR1 MNHEY and CDR2 SVGAGI. V lost 7 bases and J 10 bases, leaving 22 bases between the germline ends. The CDR3 is 14 residues long.

The chain is built from TRBV5-5 and TRBJ2-3; perhaps TRBD2 as D (5 bases). CDR1 and CDR2 from the germline V gene are SGHKS and YYEKEE (reference sequence). The CDR3 is made up of 15 amino acids. V lost 3 bases and J lost 8, with 19 bases in between. The CDR3 DNA follows: TGTGCCAGCAGCTCCCCCCGGGAAATGGTGTTTACGCAGTATTTT. As protein: CASSSPREMVFTQYF.

The rearrangement links TRBV4-1 to TRBJ1-4; no clear D. The CDR3 has 14 residues. Deletions cut 1 base from V and 8 bases from J, with 11 bases between. Looked up from germline, CDR1 is MGHRA and CDR2 is YSYEKL. Written as DNA, the CDR3 is TGCGCCAGCAGCCAAGTTTCAGAAGGGGAAAAACTGTTTTTT. This sequence encodes CASSQVSEGEKLFF.

V usage is TRBV10-3 and J usage is TRBJ1-6; no definite D call. This CDR3 spans 14 amino acids. V shed 6 bases and J shed 8 bases, with 14 bases lying between them. Germline-derived CDR1 and CDR2 are ENHRY and SYGVKD. The chain's CDR3 is CAISPDGRDSPLHF. The CDR3 DNA reads as TGTGCCATCAGCCCGGACGGCCGCGATTCACCCCTCCACTTT.

This clone was counted a few times. The V gene is TRBV27, the J gene TRBJ1-1, with D hard to call. V was trimmed by 5 bases and J by 5 bases, leaving 12 bases between them. The CDR3 consists of 13 residues. Germline-derived CDR1 and CDR2 are MNHEY and SMNVEV (reference sequence). CDR3 protein: CASSLKVWTEAFF. In DNA, the CDR3 is TGTGCCAGCAGTCTGAAGGTGTGGACTGAAGCTTTCTTT.

The chain joins TRBV15 to TRBJ2-7; no reliable D call. Germline CDR1 is LNHNV and CDR2 is YYDKDF (reference sequence). The V end lost 1 base, the J end lost 4 bases, and 11 bases lay between the germline ends. The CDR3 has 14 amino acids. This CDR3 reads CATSRGDEPYEQYF. Here the CDR3 DNA reads TGTGCCACCAGCAGAGGAGATGAGCCTTACGAGCAGTACTTC. Full variable domain (rest looked up from reference TRBV15 and TRBJ2-7): DAMVIQNPRYQVTQFGKPVTLSCSQTLNHNVMYWYQQKSSQAPKLLFHYYDKDFNNEADTPDNFQSRRPNTSFCFLDIRSPGLGDTAMYLCATSRGDEPYEQYFGPGTRLTVT.

The V and J genes are TRBV19 and TRBJ1-3; D gene unclear. The CDR3 sequence is 15 residues long. Germline V CDR1 and CDR2: LNHDA, SQIVND (reference sequence). V was cut by 3 bases and J by 0 bases, with 9 bases left in between. In DNA, the CDR3 is TGTGCCAGTAGTATGCTGACATCCTCTGGAAACACCATATATTTT. This translates into CASSMLTSSGNTIYF.